This T cell receptor (beta chain) comes out of a study of T cell changes during pregnancy in multiple sclerosis. Germline V gene sequence: CDR1 SGHDN, CDR2 FVKESK. The V segment lost 3 bases and the J segment 5 bases; nucleotides outside the gene matches: 6. This CDR3 is built from 16 residues. Measured with immunoSEQ multiplex PCR; TCRdb has only the in-frame clones, and not every one. This sample has around 120,000 clones, with roughly nine tenths found just once. Sequenced here: peripheral blood, sampled after pregnancy. This sequence joins TRBV14 and TRBJ1-4; 10 bases line up with TRBD1. This sequence was found in a female donor with multiple sclerosis, enrolled in a pregnancy study. CDR3 region: CASSHLPGQGNEKLFF. CDR3 DNA sequence: TGTGCCAGCAGCCATCTCCCGGGACAGGGGAATGAAAAACTGTTTTTT.